Sequencing of this T cell receptor beta chain was carried out in a study of blood T cell repertoires in COVID-19 (TCRdb year 2020). Regarding the complete study: Samples from collaborators originated in the United States, Italy and Spain and spanned both the acute and convalescent phases of COVID-19. Samples were obtained from the ongoing ImmuneRACE study (first 160 participants) and from some 1,200 subjects provided by 6 global collaborators. The repertoires were released in a freely available public database intended as a resource for research on the immune response to SARS-CoV-2. The prospective study material was composed of cDNA or gDNA derived from T cells, B-cell-depleted T cells, or PBMCs. Where available, HLA class I and class II types were obtained from metadata supplied by the sample provider rather than from assay-based typing. The dataset comprised deeply sampled blood TCRbeta repertoires from subjects exposed to, actively infected with, or recovered from COVID-19. Sample metadata almost always included a de-identified subject ID, COVID-19 status, age in years and sex.

This clone came up a few times. Which antigen it targets is not known. No base quality values were provided; no much bigger clone lies one nucleotide off. The study at large found these results: Clinical and demographic metadata were provided uncurated, with the amount varying by source and participant.

At one collaborating source in Seattle, patients were enrolled during active infection and were followed longitudinally through the course of disease. Each collaborating institution followed its own protocols to collect whole blood in K2EDTA tubes. For TCRbeta analysis, collaborator samples were shipped as frozen whole blood, as isolated PBMCs, or as DNA extracted from either sample type. According to the germline V gene, CDR1 reads ENHRY and CDR2 reads SYGVKD. Counted from cysteine to phenylalanine, this CDR3 has 14 amino acids. Only the CDR3 portion is preserved as DNA: 42 bases, with reading frame beginning at the first base. For this chain, trimming is 10 bases at the V end and 9 bases at the J end, and the number of junction bases without a gene match is 10. The immunoSEQ Assay, a bias-controlled multiplex PCR, was used to amplify TCRbeta CDR3 regions from genomic DNA. Per the source publication's procedure: The number of nucleated cells in each sample was estimated from the amplification of reference gene primers within the assay. To quantify the absolute abundance of each unique TCRbeta CDR3 rearrangement, sequence reads were collapsed and filtered. For each sample, productive Simpson clonality was calculated as the square root of Simpson's diversity index over productive rearrangements. This immuneACCESS table, as held by TCRdb, lists in-frame sequences with V and J called but not all clones. Of the missing ones, under half trace to an unresolved V gene in checked studies; the others have no known cause. V, J and clone size are taken as reported in that table, and D and trimming were inferred from the DNA itself. This sample is represented by some 200,000 clones; approximately 80% of them were singletons. Together, the top ten hold about 14% of the sample.

The source of this sequence is a woman between 65 and 79 years old with COVID-19, enrolled during active disease. The V and J segments used are TRBV10-3 and TRBJ2-1, with TRBD1 matching 12 junction bases. Material for sequencing was peripheral blood. CDR3 region: CATVRDRGLGEQFF. The sequence in DNA is TGTGCCACAGTCCGGGACAGGGGGCTCGGTGAGCAGTTCTTC.